The following is a T cell receptor beta chain sequence with its context. Its antigen is as yet unknown. Nominal health characterized the donors when sampled, though unrecorded immune exposures were likely. With 0 bases removed from V and 10 bases from J, the gap between germline ends came to 21 bases. This CDR3 has 16 amino acids. Germline loops: CDR1 LGHNA, CDR2 YSLEER. These data originate in a study of cytomegalovirus exposure and HLA in healthy donors. Primers included in the PCR were 60 Vbeta and 13 Jbeta primers. Here immunoSEQ multiplex PCR was the method, and the copy in TCRdb shows in-frame clones only, minus some. The sample records more than 90,000 clones, 81% being singletons. Study-level findings and limits: The productive fraction for most TCR beta V segments was about 87% or about 30% in an earlier analysis. Sequencing probably produced one cluster of sequence variants that were highly shared. Immune exposure information available was restricted to CMV serostatus.

The J gene is TRBJ1-1, the V gene TRBV4-3, with D maybe TRBD1 (6 bases). Sequencing input: PBMCs. The clonotype comes from a woman between 65 and 79 years old in good health and CMV-seropositive. DNA of the CDR3: TGCGCCAGCAGCCAAGAGCGAACTAGGTCAGGGGTGGGAGCTTTCTTT. This translates into CASSQERTRSGVGAFF.